This is a list of T cell receptor beta chains from one sample in a study of identical twins. One entry per CDR3 protein results from TCRdb running MiXCR on the 5' RACE reads. Here the sample spans 1,800,000 or so distinct CDR3 sequences, 25% to 35% being singletons. The source material was cord blood. These TCRs come from a newborn girl in good health. CDR3s include the opening cysteine and the closing phenylalanine or tryptophan. A D gene is named only where the DNA matches it firmly. Clone size is not always given. Where it is, it says once, few, many or a class for expanded clones.

clone_size	d_call	j_call	v_call	cdr3_nt	cdr3_aa
.	.	TRBJ2-1	TRBV3-1	TGTGCCAGCAGCCAATATTTAGGCCCCTACGAGCAGTTCTTC	CASSQYLGPYEQFF
once	TRBD1	TRBJ1-6	TRBV3-1	TGTGCCAGCAGCCAAGGGGACAGGTATAATTCACCCCTCCACTTT	CASSQGDRYNSPLHF
many	.	TRBJ1-2	TRBV7-9	TGTGCCAGCAGCCAGAGGGCTAACTATGGCTACACCTTC	CASSQRANYGYTF
.	.	TRBJ2-7	TRBV14	TGTGCCAGCAGCCAGCTTCCAGGTTCCTCCTACGAGCAGTACTTC	CASSQLPGSSYEQYF
.	TRBD1	TRBJ1-4	TRBV5-1	TGCGCCAGCAGCTTGGGGCTCACTCCGGGACAGCTTAATGAAAAACTGTTTTTT	CASSLGLTPGQLNEKLFF
.	.	TRBJ2-3	TRBV20-1	TGCAGTGCGAGAGGTCGGAGATTCACAGATACGCAGTATTTT	CSARGRRFTDTQYF
.	TRBD2	TRBJ2-2	TRBV12-3/TRBV12-4	TGTGCCAGCAGTTTAGCGCTAGCGGGGGGCACCGGGGAGCTGTTTTTT	CASSLALAGGTGELFF
.	TRBD2	TRBJ2-2	TRBV4-2	TGTGCCAGCAGCCCTCAGACTAGCGGGGTCCGCGGGGAGCTGTTTTTT	CASSPQTSGVRGELFF
.	TRBD1	TRBJ2-2	TRBV12-3/TRBV12-4	TGTGCCAGCTTTTGGCAGGGGGCTAGTGGGGAGCTGTTTTTT	CASFWQGASGELFF
.	.	TRBJ1-6	TRBV27	TGTGCCAGCAGTTTAAGGGACGGATCGGCCCTCCACTTT	CASSLRDGSALHF
few	.	TRBJ2-3	TRBV15	TGTGCCACCAGCAGATATAAGGACAGTAGCACAGATACGCAGTATTTT	CATSRYKDSSTDTQYF
.	.	TRBJ1-1	TRBV20-1	TGCAGTGCTAGAGATGGAGACGGAAGGGGCACTGAAGCTTTCTTT	CSARDGDGRGTEAFF
few	.	TRBJ2-7	TRBV6-1	TGTGCCAGCAGTGATAGGCACGGCCTCCACGAGCAGTACTTC	CASSDRHGLHEQYF
few	.	TRBJ2-7	TRBV5-1	TGCGCCAGCAGCTTGGCCCCCGGTACCTTCTACGAGCAGTACTTC	CASSLAPGTFYEQYF
.	.	TRBJ1-4	TRBV7-9	TGTGCCAGCAGCTCTGGGGACCCCCGGGGTGAAAAACTGTTTTTT	CASSSGDPRGEKLFF
.	TRBD1	TRBJ1-6	TRBV10-3	TGTGCCATCAGCGCAGGGGGCCCGAATTATAATTCACCCCTCCACTTT	CAISAGGPNYNSPLHF
.	.	TRBJ2-6	TRBV20-1	TGCAGTGCCCCTCGGGCTGGGGCCAACGTCCTGACTTTC	CSAPRAGANVLTF
few	.	TRBJ2-3	TRBV6-6	TGTGCCAGCAGCCTGACCGGGGGGCCTGTTACGCAGTATTTT	CASSLTGGPVTQYF
.	.	TRBJ2-5	TRBV18	TGTGCCAGCTCACCTCTCCAGGGCGAGACCCAGTACTTC	CASSPLQGETQYF
.	.	TRBJ2-1	TRBV12-3/TRBV12-4	TGTGCCAGCAGTCCCGTGGACGGTAACCCATACAATGAGCAGTTCTTC	CASSPVDGNPYNEQFF
few	TRBD1	TRBJ1-1	TRBV6-6	TGTGCCAGCAGTCTTCGACAGGGAAAGCGTACTGAAGCTTTCTTT	CASSLRQGKRTEAFF
.	.	TRBJ1-6	TRBV20-1	TGCAGTGCTAGAGATCAGAAGTCACCCCTCCACTTT	CSARDQKSPLHF
few	TRBD2	TRBJ2-7	TRBV20-1	TGCAGTGCTTCTAAGACTAGCGGGGGCTCCTACGAGCAGTACTTC	CSASKTSGGSYEQYF
few	.	TRBJ1-1	TRBV3-1	TGTGCCAGCAGCCAAGGGGGGTTACGGAACACTGAAGCTTTCTTT	CASSQGGLRNTEAFF
few	.	TRBJ2-2	TRBV4-2	TGTGCCAGCAGCCAAGGGATGGGGGAGCTGTTTTTT	CASSQGMGELFF
few	.	TRBJ1-2	TRBV20-1	TGCAGTGCTAGACCATCGGCAGGGCTATACTATGGCTACACCTTC	CSARPSAGLYYGYTF
.	TRBD2	TRBJ2-2	TRBV29-1	TGCAGCGTCCCCAAAACCCGGGGCGGGAGTCACACCGGGGAGCTGTTTTTT	CSVPKTRGGSHTGELFF
.	.	TRBJ2-7	TRBV4-2	TGTGCCAGCAGCCGACCGGGACAAAACTACGAGCAGTACTTC	CASSRPGQNYEQYF
once	TRBD2	TRBJ2-5	TRBV5-1	TGCGCCAGCCTAGCGGGCATCGGAACCGAGGCCCAGTACTTC	CASLAGIGTEAQYF
.	.	TRBJ2-5	TRBV20-1	TGCAGTGCATTAGCGGTCGGACAAGAGACCCAGTACTTC	CSALAVGQETQYF
.	.	TRBJ2-4	TRBV27	TGTGCCAGCAGTCCGGGGAACGGAAACAAAAACATTCAGTACTTC	CASSPGNGNKNIQYF
many	.	TRBJ2-7	TRBV12-3/TRBV12-4	TGTGCCAGCAGTTTCCACGGGACCTACGAGCAGTACTTC	CASSFHGTYEQYF
few	.	TRBJ1-4	TRBV28	TGTGCCAGCAGTCCCGCCGGACAGTCTAATGAAGAACTGTTTTTT	CASSPAGQSNEELFF
.	.	TRBJ1-2	TRBV29-1	TGCAGCGTTGCGGGAGTTCACTCTTTTTACTATGGCTACACCTTC	CSVAGVHSFYYGYTF
.	.	TRBJ1-4	TRBV29-1	TGCAGCGTTGAGGTCGGGAGCCGCGGAAAACTGTTTTTT	CSVEVGSRGKLFF
.	.	TRBJ2-7	TRBV5-1	TGCGCCAGCAGCTGGACGCTAGGTTACGAGCAGTACTTC	CASSWTLGYEQYF
few	TRBD2	TRBJ2-1	TRBV5-5	TGTGCCAGCAACCCCCGGGCTAGCGGGAGCAATGAGCAGTTCTTC	CASNPRASGSNEQFF
few	TRBD1	TRBJ2-7	TRBV5-1	TGCGCCAGCAGCAAACGAGGACAGGGCTACGAGCAGTACTTC	CASSKRGQGYEQYF
few	.	TRBJ2-3	TRBV28	TGTGCCAGCAGTTTCTGGGACTTCCAAGGGTCCACAGATACGCAGTATTTT	CASSFWDFQGSTDTQYF
.	.	TRBJ2-7	TRBV27	TGTGCCAGCAGCTTCGGACCCTCTTTCCGCGAGCAGTACTTC	CASSFGPSFREQYF
few	TRBD1	TRBJ2-7	TRBV10-3	TGTGCCATCAAGGGACAGGGGGCCTACGAGCAGTACTTC	CAIKGQGAYEQYF
.	.	TRBJ1-1	TRBV11-2	TGTGCCAGCAGCCCCCGGGACAAGAACACTGAAGCTTTCTTT	CASSPRDKNTEAFF
.	.	TRBJ1-5	TRBV7-6	TGTGCCAGCAGCCTGGGGCCTTCTCATCAGCCCCAGCATTTT	CASSLGPSHQPQHF
.	TRBD2	TRBJ2-2	TRBV24-1	TGTGCCACCAGTGATACAGGGACTAGCGGGAGCCCCGGGGAGCTGTTTTTT	CATSDTGTSGSPGELFF
.	.	TRBJ1-1	TRBV29-1	TGCAGCGTTGGGCAGGGTGGGATGAACACTGAAGCTTTCTTT	CSVGQGGMNTEAFF
.	.	TRBJ1-5	TRBV5-1	TGCGCCAGCGGCACCGGACAGTTCAATCAGCCCCAGCATTTT	CASGTGQFNQPQHF
few	.	TRBJ2-3	TRBV5-1	TGCGCCAGCAGCTTGGGGCCGACAGGACTAAGCACAGATACGCAGTATTTT	CASSLGPTGLSTDTQYF
many	TRBD2	TRBJ2-3	TRBV4-1	TGCGCCAGCAGCCAAGGCTTTTTGCGGGAGTGGACAGATACGCAGTATTTT	CASSQGFLREWTDTQYF
few	TRBD1	TRBJ2-3	TRBV6-6	TGTGCCAGCAGTTACGGGACAGTAGCGAAAGATACGCAGTATTTT	CASSYGTVAKDTQYF